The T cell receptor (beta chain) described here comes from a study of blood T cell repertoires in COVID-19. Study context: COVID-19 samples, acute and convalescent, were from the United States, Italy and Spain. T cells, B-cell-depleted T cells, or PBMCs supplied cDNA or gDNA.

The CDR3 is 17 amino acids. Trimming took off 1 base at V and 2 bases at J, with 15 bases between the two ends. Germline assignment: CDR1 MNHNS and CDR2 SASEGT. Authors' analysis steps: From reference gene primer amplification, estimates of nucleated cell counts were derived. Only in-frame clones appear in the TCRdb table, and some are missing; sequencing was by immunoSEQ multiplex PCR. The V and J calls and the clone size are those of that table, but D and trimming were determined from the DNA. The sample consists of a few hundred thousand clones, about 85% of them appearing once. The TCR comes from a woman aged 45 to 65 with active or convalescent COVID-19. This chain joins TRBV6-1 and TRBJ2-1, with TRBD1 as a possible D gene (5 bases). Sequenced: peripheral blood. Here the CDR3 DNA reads TGTGCCAGCAGTGAAGGGGGCCCAGGTCCTGCCTACAATGAGCAGTTCTTC. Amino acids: CASSEGGPGPAYNEQFF.